This TCR beta chain stems from a study of blood T cell repertoires in COVID-19 (dated by TCRdb to between 2020 and 2021). Regarding the complete study: The collaborator samples originated in the United States, Italy and Spain and spanned the acute and convalescent phases of COVID-19. Samples came from the ongoing ImmuneRACE study (first 160 participants) plus 1,254 subjects from 6 global collaborators. The repertoires were released in a freely available public database meant as a resource for research on the immune response to SARS-CoV-2. The material from the prospective study consisted of cDNA or gDNA derived from T cells, B-cell-depleted T cells, or PBMCs. Deeply sampled blood TCRbeta repertoires from subjects exposed to, actively infected with, or recovered from COVID-19 were included in the dataset. HLA class I and class II types, where available, came from metadata supplied by the sample provider rather than from assay-based typing. The sample metadata nearly always contained a de-identified subject ID, COVID-19 status, age in years and sex. Broad study findings and their caveats: Clinical and demographic metadata were provided uncurated, with the amount varying by source and participant.

TCRbeta CDR3 regions were amplified from genomic DNA using the immunoSEQ Assay, a bias-controlled multiplex PCR. The authors' analysis ran thus. Nucleated cell counts per sample were estimated from amplification of reference gene primers within the assay. To quantify the absolute abundance of each unique TCRbeta CDR3 rearrangement, sequence reads were collapsed and filtered. For each sample, productive Simpson clonality was calculated as the square root of Simpson's diversity index across productive rearrangements. This is the immuneACCESS table as TCRdb keeps it, with only in-frame sequences that have V and J called. A part of the clones is gone; compared with another copy, unresolved V genes explain less than half, and the rest is unexplained. V and J calls and clone size come straight from that table; D and trimming were deduced from the DNA. This sample holds about 150,000 clones; 70% to 90% were observed only once. Together, the top ten hold roughly 13% of the sample.

Each collaborating institution followed its own protocols to collect whole blood in K2EDTA tubes. For TCRbeta analysis, collaborators shipped samples as frozen whole blood, isolated PBMCs, or DNA extracted from either of those sample types. Relative to germline, V is 1 base shorter and J is 5 bases shorter, with 17 bases between their ends. Measured from the cysteine to the phenylalanine, the CDR3 is 16 residues long. Solely the CDR3 DNA is kept, with 48 bases framed from the first base. CDR1 and CDR2, looked up from the germline V gene (reference sequence), are LNHDA and SQIVND. Turning to this clone: Its target antigen remains unknown. Base qualities are not provided; no much larger clone lies one nucleotide away.

The sequenced sample was peripheral blood. The clonotype originates from a man aged 55 to 70 with active or convalescent COVID-19. The rearrangement combines TRBV19 with TRBJ2-5; 6 matching bases give a weak D call of TRBD2. The nucleotide sequence reads as follows: TGTGCCAGTAGTATAGTGGCGGGATACGGCAGGGAGACCCAGTACTTC. The encoded protein is CASSIVAGYGRETQYF.